The following is a TCR beta chain sequence with its context. These data originate in a study of cytomegalovirus exposure and HLA in healthy donors. The PCR had 60 Vbeta and 13 Jbeta primers. Sequencing used immunoSEQ multiplex PCR; TCRdb keeps in-frame clones, though not all of them. The sample has about 170,000 clones; approximately 84% are singletons. Trimming took 2 bases from V and 10 from J; bases not matched to a gene: 9. CDR3 length equals 14 residues. CDR1 is SGDLS and CDR2 is YYNGEE in the germline V gene. The sequence came from a girl aged 10-17 years in good health and CMV-seropositive. The chain couples TRBV9 to TRBJ2-1; 7 bases are a match to TRBD1. Source material: PBMCs. As DNA, the CDR3 is TGTGCCAGCAGCGTCGGACAGGTTCCGCGGGAGCAGTTCTTC. It codes for CASSVGQVPREQFF. Drawing the rest from reference TRBV9 and TRBJ2-1, the complete variable domain is DSGVTQTPKHLITATGQRVTLRCSPRSGDLSVYWYQQSLDQGLQFLIQYYNGEERAKGNILERFSAQQFPDLHSELNLSSLELGDSALYFCASSVGQVPREQFFGPGTRLTVL.